The T cell receptor beta chain described here comes from a study of T cells in women clearing cervical HPV infection. For the study at large: Cases: HPV16-related CIN3 or worse on histology, a couple of invasive cancers.

On this clone itself: Antigen: not known. Coverage ceases 3 residues before the CDR3 finishes, and the germline J gene fills in the end.

Trimming removed 5 bases from V and 0 bases from J, with 7 bases in between. Germline V lookup: CDR1 SGHTA, CDR2 FQGTGA. This CDR3 has 13 residues. Prevalent HPV16 infections were excluded; only incident single HPV16 infections included. Points from the study as a whole: A classifier using richness and V gene abundances reached an AUC of more than 0.8.

Sequenced by immunoSEQ multiplex PCR; TCRdb stores in-frame clones only, minus some. Recorded for this sample: 20,000 to 25,000 clones. The chain carries TRBV7-3 and TRBJ1-1, with no clear D. The clonotype was recovered from a woman between 18 and 70 years old with a cervical HPV16 infection that either progressed to CIN3+ or cleared (not recorded which). Sequenced material: blood buffy coat. The CDR3 DNA, read in part, is TGTGCCAGCAGCAGTAGGGTGAACACTGAA. Protein: CASSSRVNTE. The CDR3 in its entirety is CASSSRVNTEAFF.